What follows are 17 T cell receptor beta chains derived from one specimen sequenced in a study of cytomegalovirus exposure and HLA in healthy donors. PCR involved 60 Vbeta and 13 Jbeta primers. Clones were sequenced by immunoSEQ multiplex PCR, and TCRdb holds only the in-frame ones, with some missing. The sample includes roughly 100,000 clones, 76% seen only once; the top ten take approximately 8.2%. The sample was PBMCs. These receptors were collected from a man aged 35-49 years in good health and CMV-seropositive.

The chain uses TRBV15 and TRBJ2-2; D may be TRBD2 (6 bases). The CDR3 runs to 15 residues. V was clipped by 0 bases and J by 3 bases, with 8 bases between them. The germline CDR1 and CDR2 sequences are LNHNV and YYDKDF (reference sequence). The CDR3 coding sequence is TGTGCCACCAGCAGAGATGGGACTCACACCGGGGAGCTGTTTTTT. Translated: CATSRDGTHTGELFF.

For the CDR3, the DNA is TGTGCCAGCAGCACGGGACTAGCGGGAACTTACAATGAGCAGTTCTTC. Translating gives CASSTGLAGTYNEQFF. The chain has TRBV5-4 and TRBJ2-1; TRBD2 matches at 13 bases. The trim removed 4 bases at V and 4 bases at J, leaving 5 bases unmatched. CDR1 and CDR2 (germline): SGHNT, YYREEE (reference sequence). This CDR3 region has 16 residues.

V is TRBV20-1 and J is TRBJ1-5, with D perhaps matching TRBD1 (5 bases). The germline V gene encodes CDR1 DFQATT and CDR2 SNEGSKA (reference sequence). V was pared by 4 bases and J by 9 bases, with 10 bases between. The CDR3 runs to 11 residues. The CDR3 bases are TGCAGTGCTATCGCCCAGGGGCCCCAGCATTTT. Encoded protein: CSAIAQGPQHF.

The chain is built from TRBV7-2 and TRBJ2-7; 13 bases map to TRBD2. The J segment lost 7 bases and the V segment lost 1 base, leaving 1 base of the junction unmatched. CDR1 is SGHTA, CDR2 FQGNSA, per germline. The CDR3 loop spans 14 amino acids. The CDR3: CASSLGTSGSEQYF. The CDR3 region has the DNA TGTGCCAGCAGCTTAGGGACTAGCGGGAGTGAGCAGTACTTC.

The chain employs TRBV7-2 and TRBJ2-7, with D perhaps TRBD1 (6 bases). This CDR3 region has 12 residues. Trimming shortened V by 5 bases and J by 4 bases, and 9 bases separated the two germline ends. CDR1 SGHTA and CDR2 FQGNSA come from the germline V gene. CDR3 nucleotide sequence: TGTGCCAGCAGCGCTACAGGGTACGAGCAGTACTTC. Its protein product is CASSATGYEQYF.

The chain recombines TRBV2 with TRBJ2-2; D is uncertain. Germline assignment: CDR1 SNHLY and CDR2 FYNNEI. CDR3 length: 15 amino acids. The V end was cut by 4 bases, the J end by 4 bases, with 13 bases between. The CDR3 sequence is CASSARGMATGELFF. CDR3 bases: TGTGCCAGCAGTGCCCGAGGTATGGCCACCGGGGAGCTGTTTTTT. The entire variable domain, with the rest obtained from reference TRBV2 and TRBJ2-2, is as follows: EPEVTQTPSHQVTQMGQEVILRCVPISNHLYFYWYRQILGQKVEFLVSFYNNEISEKSEIFDDQFSVERPDGSNFTLKIRSTKLEDSAMYFCASSARGMATGELFFGEGSRLTVL.

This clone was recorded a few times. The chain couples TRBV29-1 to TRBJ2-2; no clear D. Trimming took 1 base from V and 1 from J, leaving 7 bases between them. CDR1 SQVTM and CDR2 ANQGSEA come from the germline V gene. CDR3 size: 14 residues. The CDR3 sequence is CSVEGTENTGELFF. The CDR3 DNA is TGCAGCGTTGAAGGTACAGAGAACACCGGGGAGCTGTTTTTT.

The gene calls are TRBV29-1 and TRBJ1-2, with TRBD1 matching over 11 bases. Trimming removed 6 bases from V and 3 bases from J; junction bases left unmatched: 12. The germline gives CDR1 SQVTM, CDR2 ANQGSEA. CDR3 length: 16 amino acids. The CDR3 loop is CSVPLPPGQGDYGYTF. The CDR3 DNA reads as TGCAGCGTCCCATTACCTCCGGGACAGGGGGACTATGGCTACACCTTC.

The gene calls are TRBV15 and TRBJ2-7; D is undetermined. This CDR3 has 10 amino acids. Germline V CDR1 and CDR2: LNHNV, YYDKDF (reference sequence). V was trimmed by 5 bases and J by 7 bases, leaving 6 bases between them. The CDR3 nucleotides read TGTGCCACCAGCCCCCTAGAGCAGTACTTC. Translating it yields CATSPLEQYF.

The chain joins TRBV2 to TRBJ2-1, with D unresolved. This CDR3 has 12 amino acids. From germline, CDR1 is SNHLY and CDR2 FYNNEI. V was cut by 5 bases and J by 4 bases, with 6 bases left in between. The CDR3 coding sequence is TGTGCCAGCAGTTTACGGTACAATGAGCAGTTCTTC. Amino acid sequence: CASSLRYNEQFF. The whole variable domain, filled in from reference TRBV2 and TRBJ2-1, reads EPEVTQTPSHQVTQMGQEVILRCVPISNHLYFYWYRQILGQKVEFLVSFYNNEISEKSEIFDDQFSVERPDGSNFTLKIRSTKLEDSAMYFCASSLRYNEQFFGPGTRLTVL.

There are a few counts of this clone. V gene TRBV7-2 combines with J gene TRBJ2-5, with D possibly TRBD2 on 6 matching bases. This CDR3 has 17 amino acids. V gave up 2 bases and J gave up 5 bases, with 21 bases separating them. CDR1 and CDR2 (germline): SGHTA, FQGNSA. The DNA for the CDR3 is TGTGCCAGCAGCTTAATCGGAGGGGCGCTGTCTGGGGAGACCCAGTACTTC. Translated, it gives CASSLIGGALSGETQYF.

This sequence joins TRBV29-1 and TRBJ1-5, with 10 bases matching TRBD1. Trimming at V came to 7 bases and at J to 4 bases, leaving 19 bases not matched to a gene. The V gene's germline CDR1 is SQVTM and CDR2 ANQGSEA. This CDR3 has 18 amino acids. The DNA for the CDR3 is TGCAGCGACCACTTCCTCCGGGACAGGGGAGATCCGAATCAGCCCCAGCATTTT. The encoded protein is CSDHFLRDRGDPNQPQHF. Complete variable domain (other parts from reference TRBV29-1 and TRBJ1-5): SAVISQKPSRDICQRGTSLTIQCQVDSQVTMMFWYRQQPGQSLTLIATANQGSEATYESGFVIDKFPISRPNLTFSTLTVSNMSPEDSSIYLCSDHFLRDRGDPNQPQHFGDGTRLSIL.

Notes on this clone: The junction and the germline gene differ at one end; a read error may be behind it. The CDR3 DNA reads TGTGCCAGCAGAGACTCCGGGACAGCCAAAAACAGTCAGTACTTC. Translation gives CASRDSGTAKNSQYF. The gene calls are TRBV5-6 and TRBJ2-4; 7 bases line up with TRBD1. The CDR3 runs 15 residues. The germline V gene encodes CDR1 SGHDT and CDR2 YYEEEE.

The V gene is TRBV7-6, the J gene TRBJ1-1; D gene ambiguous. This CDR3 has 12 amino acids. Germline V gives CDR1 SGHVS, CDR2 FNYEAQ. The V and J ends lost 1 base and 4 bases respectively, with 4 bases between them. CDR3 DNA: TGTGCCAGCAGCTTAGATAGCACTGAAGCTTTCTTT. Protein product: CASSLDSTEAFF.

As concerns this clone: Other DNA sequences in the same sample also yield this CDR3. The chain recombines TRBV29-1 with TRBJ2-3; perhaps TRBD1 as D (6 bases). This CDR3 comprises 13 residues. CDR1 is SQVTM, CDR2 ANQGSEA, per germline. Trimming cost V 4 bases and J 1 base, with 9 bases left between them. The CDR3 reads CSVVAGGTDTQYF. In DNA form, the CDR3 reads TGCAGCGTTGTGGCAGGGGGCACAGATACGCAGTATTTT.

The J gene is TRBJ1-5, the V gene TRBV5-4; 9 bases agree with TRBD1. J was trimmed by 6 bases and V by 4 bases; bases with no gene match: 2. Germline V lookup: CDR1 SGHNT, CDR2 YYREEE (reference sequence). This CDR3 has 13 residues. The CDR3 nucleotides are TGTGCCAGCAGCGTGGGACAGGGTCAGCCCCAGCATTTT. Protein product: CASSVGQGQPQHF.

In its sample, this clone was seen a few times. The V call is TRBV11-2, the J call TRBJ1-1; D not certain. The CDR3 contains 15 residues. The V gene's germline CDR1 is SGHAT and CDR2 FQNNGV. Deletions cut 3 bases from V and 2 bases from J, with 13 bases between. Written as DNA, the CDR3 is TGTGCCAGCAGCTTTAATGCAGGAATAAACACTGAAGCTTTCTTT. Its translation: CASSFNAGINTEAFF. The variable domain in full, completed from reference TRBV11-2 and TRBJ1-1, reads EAGVAQSPRYKIIEKRQSVAFWCNPISGHATLYWYQQILGQGPKLLIQFQNNGVVDDSQLPKDRFSAERLKGVDSTLKIQPAKLEDSAVYLCASSFNAGINTEAFFGQGTRLTVV.